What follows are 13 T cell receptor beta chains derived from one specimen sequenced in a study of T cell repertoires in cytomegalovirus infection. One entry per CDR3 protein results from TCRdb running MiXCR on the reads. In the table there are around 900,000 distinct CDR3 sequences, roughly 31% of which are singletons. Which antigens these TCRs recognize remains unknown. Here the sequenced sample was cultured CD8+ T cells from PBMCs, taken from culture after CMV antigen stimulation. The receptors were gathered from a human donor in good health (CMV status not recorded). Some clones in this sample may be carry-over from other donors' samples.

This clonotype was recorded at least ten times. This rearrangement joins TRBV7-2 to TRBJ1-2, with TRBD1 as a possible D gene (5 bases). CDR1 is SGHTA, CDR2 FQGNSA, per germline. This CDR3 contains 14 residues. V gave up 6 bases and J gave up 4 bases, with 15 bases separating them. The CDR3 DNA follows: TGTGCCAGCAGTGGACACAGAAGACCCTATGGCTACACCTTC. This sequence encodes CASSGHRRPYGYTF.

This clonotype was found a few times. For the CDR3, the DNA is TGTGCCAGCAGCGACCCTGGGGCCAACGTCCTGACTTTC. It codes for CASSDPGANVLTF. The chain has TRBV7-6 and TRBJ2-6; D is unresolved. The CDR3 totals 13 residues. V lost 5 bases to trimming and J lost 2 bases, with 4 bases between them. Germline assignment: CDR1 SGHVS and CDR2 FNYEAQ. Full variable domain (rest looked up from reference TRBV7-6 and TRBJ2-6): GAGVSQSPRYKVTKRGQDVALRCDPISGHVSLYWYRQALGQGPEFLTYFNYEAQQDKSGLPNDRFSAERPEGSISTLTIQRTEQRDSAMYRCASSDPGANVLTFGAGSRLTVL.

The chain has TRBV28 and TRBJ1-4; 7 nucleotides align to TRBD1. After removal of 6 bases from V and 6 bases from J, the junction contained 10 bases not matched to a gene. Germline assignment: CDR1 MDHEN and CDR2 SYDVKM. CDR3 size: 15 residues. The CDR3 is CASRVQGGTDEKLFF. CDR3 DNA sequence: TGTGCCAGCAGAGTCCAGGGGGGGACCGATGAAAAACTGTTTTTT.

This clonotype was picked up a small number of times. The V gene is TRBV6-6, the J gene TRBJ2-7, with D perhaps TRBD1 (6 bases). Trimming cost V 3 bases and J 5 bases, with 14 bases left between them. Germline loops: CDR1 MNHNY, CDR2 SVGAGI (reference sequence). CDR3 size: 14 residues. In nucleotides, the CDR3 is TGTGCCAGCAGTTATTCTAGGAACAGGGACGAGCAGTACTTC. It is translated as CASSYSRNRDEQYF.

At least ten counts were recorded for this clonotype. In nucleotides, the CDR3 is TGTGCCAGCAGCCTACTAAGGGGGGCGAACACCGGGGAGCTGTTTTTT. Its translation is CASSLLRGANTGELFF. The chain recombines TRBV7-6 with TRBJ2-2; D may be TRBD1 or TRBD2 (6 bases each). Trimming cost V 5 bases and J 0 bases, with 13 bases left between them. This CDR3 contains 16 residues. The germline V gene has CDR1 SGHVS and CDR2 FNYEAQ.

CDR3 in amino acids: CASSPQGLPLEAFF. CDR3 bases: TGTGCCAGCAGTCCTCAAGGCCTACCCTTGGAAGCTTTCTTT. The chain recombines TRBV28 with TRBJ1-1, with no clear D. Germline V gene data show CDR1 as MDHEN and CDR2 as SYDVKM. The CDR3 runs to 14 residues. Trimming removed 5 bases from V and 8 bases from J, with 18 bases in between. The whole variable domain, filled in from reference TRBV28 and TRBJ1-1, reads DVKVTQSSRYLVKRTGEKVFLECVQDMDHENMFWYRQDPGLGLRLIYFSYDVKMKEKGDIPEGYSVSREKKERFSLILESASTNQTSMYLCASSPQGLPLEAFFGQGTRLTVV.

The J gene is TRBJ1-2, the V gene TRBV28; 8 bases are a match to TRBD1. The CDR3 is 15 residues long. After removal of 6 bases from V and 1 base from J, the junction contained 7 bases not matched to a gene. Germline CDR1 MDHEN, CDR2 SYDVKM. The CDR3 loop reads CASSHGQGLNYGYTF. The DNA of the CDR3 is TGTGCCAGCAGCCATGGACAGGGTCTTAACTATGGCTACACCTTC.

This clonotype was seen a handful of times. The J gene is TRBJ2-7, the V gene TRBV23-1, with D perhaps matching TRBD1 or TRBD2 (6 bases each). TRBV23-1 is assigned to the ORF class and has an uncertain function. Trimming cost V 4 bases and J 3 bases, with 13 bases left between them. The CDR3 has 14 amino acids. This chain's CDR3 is CASSPEGHLYEQYV. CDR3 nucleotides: TGCGCCAGCAGTCCGGAGGGACACCTCTACGAGCAGTACGTC.

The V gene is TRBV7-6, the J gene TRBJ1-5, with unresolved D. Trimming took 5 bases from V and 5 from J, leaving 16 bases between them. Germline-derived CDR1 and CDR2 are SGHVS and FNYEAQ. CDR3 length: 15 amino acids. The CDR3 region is CASSPNPSADQPQHF. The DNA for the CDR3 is TGTGCCAGCAGCCCTAACCCCAGCGCGGATCAGCCCCAGCATTTT.

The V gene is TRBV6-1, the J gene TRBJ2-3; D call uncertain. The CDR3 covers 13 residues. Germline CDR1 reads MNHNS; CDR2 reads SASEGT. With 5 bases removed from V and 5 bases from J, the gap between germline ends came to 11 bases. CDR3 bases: TGTGCCAGCAGTTATGATGACGGAGATACGCAGTATTTT. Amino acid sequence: CASSYDDGDTQYF.

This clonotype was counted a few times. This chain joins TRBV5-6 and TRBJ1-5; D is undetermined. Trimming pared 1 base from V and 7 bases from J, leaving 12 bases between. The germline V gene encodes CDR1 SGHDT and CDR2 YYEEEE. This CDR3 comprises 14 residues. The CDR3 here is CASSLKGAGQPQHF. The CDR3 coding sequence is TGTGCCAGCAGCTTGAAGGGTGCGGGGCAGCCCCAGCATTTT.

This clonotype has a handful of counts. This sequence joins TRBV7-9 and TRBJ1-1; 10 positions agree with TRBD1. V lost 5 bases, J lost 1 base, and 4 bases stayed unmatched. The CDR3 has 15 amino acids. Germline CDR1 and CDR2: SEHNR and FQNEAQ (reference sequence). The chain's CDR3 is CASSRGQGENTEAFF. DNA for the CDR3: TGTGCCAGCAGCCGTGGACAGGGGGAGAACACTGAAGCTTTCTTT.

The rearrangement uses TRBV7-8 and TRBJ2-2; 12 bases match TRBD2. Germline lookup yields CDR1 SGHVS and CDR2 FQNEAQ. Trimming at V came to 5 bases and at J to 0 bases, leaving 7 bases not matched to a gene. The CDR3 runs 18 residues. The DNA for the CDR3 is TGTGCCAGCAGCCACCCGACTAGCGGGGGCCCGAACACCGGGGAGCTGTTTTTT. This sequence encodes CASSHPTSGGPNTGELFF.